This TCR beta chain was documented in a study of T cells in Graves' hyperthyroidism and ophthalmopathy. The study's findings and limits: From stable hyperthyroidism, ophthalmopathy was separated by a 13 V-J model.

CDR1 and CDR2 from the germline V gene are LGHDT and YNNKEL (reference sequence). This CDR3 has 15 residues. V was pared by 1 base and J by 4 bases, with 3 bases of the junction left unmatched. Amplification targeted TCR beta CDR3 regions from RNA transcripts. During a first-round RT-PCR of the TCR CDR3, the HTBI primer set was used. From the multiplex PCR reads, TCRdb called clonotypes with MiXCR, one entry per CDR3 protein. The table records 450,000 to 600,000 distinct CDR3 sequences, 13% to 15% of them present only once. In regard to this clonotype: Antigen unknown.

Sample: blood. V gene TRBV3-1 combines with J gene TRBJ1-1; 10 bases are shared with TRBD1. The TCR originated in a woman aged 40 to 49 with Graves' hyperthyroidism. DNA of the CDR3: TGTGCCAGCAGCCAAGGGAGGACAGGGGGCACTGAAGCTTTCTTT. Amino acid sequence: CASSQGRTGGTEAFF. Drawing the rest from reference TRBV3-1 and TRBJ1-1, the complete variable domain is DTAVSQTPKYLVTQMGNDKSIKCEQNLGHDTMYWYKQDSKKFLKIMFSYNNKELIINETVPNRFSPKSPDKAHLNLHINSLELGDSAVYFCASSQGRTGGTEAFFGQGTRLTVV.